Following are 21 T cell receptor beta chains from one sample sequenced in a study of blood T cell repertoires in COVID-19. Profiled with immunoSEQ multiplex PCR; TCRdb holds only in-frame clones, not every one. The sample lists roughly 320,000 clones, around 85% occurring once. Sequencing used peripheral blood. These receptors were collected from a human donor in a cohort sampled during active COVID-19.

The chain is built from TRBV27 and TRBJ1-6; D call uncertain. V lost 0 bases and J lost 7, with 10 bases in between. This CDR3 has 15 amino acids. Germline V gives CDR1 MNHEY, CDR2 SMNVEV (reference sequence). The CDR3 DNA follows: TGTGCCAGCAGTTTATCGACGGGAGGGAATTCACCCCTCCACTTT. Translating it yields CASSLSTGGNSPLHF.

The chain couples TRBV13 to TRBJ2-7, with 9 bases that match TRBD2. CDR3 length equals 14 residues. V was pared by 4 bases and J by 2 bases, with 3 bases of the junction left unmatched. Germline-derived CDR1 and CDR2 are PRHDT and FYEKMQ (reference sequence). The CDR3 bases are TGTGCCAGCAGCTCCCTAGCGGGGACCTACGAGCAGTACTTC. This translates into CASSSLAGTYEQYF.

V usage is TRBV10-2 and J usage is TRBJ2-3; TRBD2 matches 10 bases. Per the germline V gene, CDR1 is WSHSY and CDR2 is SAAADI. The CDR3 loop spans 15 amino acids. Trimming removed 3 bases from V and 5 bases from J; junction bases left unmatched: 5. The CDR3 DNA reads as TGCGCCAGCAGTGACCTAGCGGGGGTTGAAGATACGCAGTATTTT. Translated, it gives CASSDLAGVEDTQYF.

The chain uses TRBV4-1 and TRBJ1-6; 7 bases agree with TRBD1. The CDR3 is 15 amino acids. J lost 7 bases, V lost 1 base, and 4 bases had no gene match. The germline CDR1 and CDR2 sequences are MGHRA and YSYEKL. The CDR3 region has the DNA TGCGCCAGCAGCCAAGTTGCGACAGGGAATTCACCCCTCCACTTT. This codes for CASSQVATGNSPLHF.

This clone was seen only a few times. The V call is TRBV4-2, the J call TRBJ1-1; 8 bases match TRBD1. With V trimmed by 0 bases and J by 0 bases, 3 bases remained unmatched. Germline loops: CDR1 LGHNA, CDR2 YNFKEQ. This CDR3 is 16 amino acids long. This chain's CDR3 is CASSQDGQGLNTEAFF. Written as DNA, the CDR3 is TGTGCCAGCAGCCAAGATGGACAGGGCTTGAACACTGAAGCTTTCTTT.

The rearrangement joins TRBV5-6 to TRBJ1-5, with D perhaps TRBD1 (5 bases). This CDR3 region has 11 residues. The germline V gene has CDR1 SGHDT and CDR2 YYEEEE. Deletions cut 4 bases from V and 9 bases from J, with 8 bases between. The CDR3 spells CASSRGGPQHF. DNA of the CDR3: TGTGCCAGCAGCCGGGGGGGGCCCCAGCATTTT.

J is TRBJ1-4 and V is TRBV9; 8 bases map to TRBD1. Germline loops: CDR1 SGDLS, CDR2 YYNGEE. The CDR3 covers 13 residues. V trimming: 4 bases; J trimming: 14 bases; junction bases outside the gene matches: 10. The CDR3, as DNA: TGTGCCAGCAGCCCTGTAAAAACAGGGGGTCTGTTTTTT. Translated: CASSPVKTGGLFF.

The rearrangement links TRBV6-4 to TRBJ1-2, with no clear D. The CDR3 loop spans 12 amino acids. The germline V gene encodes CDR1 MRHNA and CDR2 SNTAGT. Between the trimmed V and J ends, which lost 2 bases and 8 bases, there was a span of 9 bases. Written as DNA, the CDR3 is TGTGCCAGCAGTGACGGGCCCATCGGCTACACCTTC. This codes for CASSDGPIGYTF.

This clone was seen many times. This chain uses TRBV18 with TRBJ1-6; D is uncertain. V was cut by 1 base and J by 7 bases, with 8 bases left in between. In germline, CDR1 is KGHSH, CDR2 LQKENI. The CDR3 has 14 residues. The DNA of the CDR3 is TGTGCCAGCTCACCACTCGGACTGAATTCACCCCTCCACTTT. It encodes CASSPLGLNSPLHF.

The chain couples TRBV6-5 to TRBJ2-3; D remains ambiguous. Germline CDR1 is MNHEY and CDR2 is SVGAGI. The CDR3 loop spans 13 amino acids. Trimming took 4 bases from V and 2 from J, leaving 7 bases between them. CDR3 sequence (DNA): TGTGCCAGCAGTTCCTCCATCACAGATACGCAGTATTTT. It encodes CASSSSITDTQYF.

The rearrangement joins TRBV20-1 to TRBJ1-4; D may be TRBD1 (5 bases). This CDR3 is 11 amino acids long. V was shortened by 8 bases and J by 6 bases, with 10 bases between the two germline ends. Germline V CDR1 and CDR2: DFQATT, SNEGSKA (reference sequence). CDR3 DNA sequence: TGCAGTTGGGGCAGGGATGAAAAACTGTTTTTT. Protein sequence: CSWGRDEKLFF.

This sequence joins TRBV30 and TRBJ1-2, with D tentatively TRBD1 (5 bases). This CDR3 has 11 amino acids. From germline, CDR1 is GTSNPN and CDR2 SVGIG (reference sequence). CDR3 amino acids: CALRGGIGYTF. The CDR3 DNA follows: TGTGCTCTGAGGGGAGGAATTGGCTACACCTTC.

Written as DNA, the CDR3 is TGTGCCAGCAGAGACCTCCCCGGACAGGTGACCCCACTCTCTGGAAACACCATATATTTT. This codes for CASRDLPGQVTPLSGNTIYF. The gene calls are TRBV2 and TRBJ1-3, with 7 bases aligning to TRBD1. J was trimmed by 0 bases and V by 6 bases; bases with no gene match: 20. The CDR3 runs 20 residues. Germline V gene lookup returns CDR1 SNHLY and CDR2 FYNNEI.

The rearrangement joins TRBV6-4 to TRBJ1-5; 11 nucleotides match TRBD1. Germline V gene sequence: CDR1 MRHNA, CDR2 SNTAGT. The trim removed 6 bases at V and 4 bases at J, leaving 5 bases unmatched. CDR3 size: 15 residues. The CDR3 region has the DNA TGTGCCAGCAGGGGGGACAGGGGGAAAAATCAGCCCCAGCATTTT. Amino acid sequence: CASRGDRGKNQPQHF.

Only one count was recorded for this clone. The junction and the germline gene differ at one end; a read error may be behind it. The chain is built from TRBV5-1 and TRBJ1-2; 7 bases agree with TRBD1. CDR3 length equals 13 residues. Germline V gene sequence: CDR1 SGHRS, CDR2 YFSETQ. As DNA, the CDR3 is TGCGCCAGCAGCTCCTCCGGGACAGACCTTTTCGCCTTC. Translated, it gives CASSSSGTDLFAF.

The rearrangement links TRBV7-8 to TRBJ2-1, with 12 bases identical to TRBD2. V trimming: 2 bases; J trimming: 12 bases; junction bases outside the gene matches: 8. CDR1 and CDR2 from the germline V gene are SGHVS and FQNEAQ. The CDR3 runs 15 residues. CDR3 DNA sequence: TGTGCCAGCAGCTTAACTAGCGGGGGGCTAGAAGGGCAGTTCTTC. Its translation: CASSLTSGGLEGQFF.

The V and J genes are TRBV2 and TRBJ1-4; no definite D call. V lost 7 bases and J 8 bases, leaving 11 bases between the germline ends. Germline loops: CDR1 SNHLY, CDR2 FYNNEI. The CDR3 runs 12 residues. The CDR3 nucleotides are TGTGCCAGCAAGGAGCTCGGGGAAAAACTGTTTTTT. Protein sequence: CASKELGEKLFF.

To note about this clone: Other DNA sequences of this sample code for an identical CDR3. The CDR3 loop is CASSLGQGGTEAFF. Written as DNA, the CDR3 is TGCGCCAGCAGCTTGGGCCAGGGTGGCACTGAAGCTTTCTTT. The rearrangement uses TRBV5-1 and TRBJ1-1; D may be TRBD1 (5 bases). This CDR3 is 14 amino acids long. Trimming took 0 bases from V and 4 from J, leaving 10 bases between them. Germline V gene lookup returns CDR1 SGHRS and CDR2 YFSETQ.

The gene calls are TRBV12-3 or TRBV12-4 and TRBJ1-1; 9 bases align to TRBD1. This CDR3 comprises 12 residues. With V trimmed by 6 bases and J by 10 bases, 6 bases remained unmatched. The CDR3 DNA sequence: TGTGCCAGCAGCCGGGACAGGGACTCAGCTTTCTTT. Its translation is CASSRDRDSAFF.

The chain has TRBV11-3 and TRBJ2-5; D perhaps matches TRBD1 (5 bases). Trimming left V 5 bases short and J 5 bases short, with 12 bases between. The CDR3 has 13 residues. Germline V gives CDR1 SGHNT, CDR2 YENEEA. The CDR3 sequence is CASSQGVSETQYF. CDR3 DNA: TGTGCCAGCAGCCAAGGGGTTTCGGAGACCCAGTACTTC.

The chain combines TRBV2 with TRBJ1-5, with D unresolved. CDR3 length: 14 amino acids. V shed 5 bases and J shed 4 bases, with 12 bases lying between them. Germline V gene sequence: CDR1 SNHLY, CDR2 FYNNEI. Written as DNA, the CDR3 is TGTGCCAGCAGTAGGGAGTTAGGGAATCAGCCCCAGCATTTT. Translated, it gives CASSRELGNQPQHF. Drawing the rest from reference TRBV2 and TRBJ1-5, the complete variable domain is EPEVTQTPSHQVTQMGQEVILRCVPISNHLYFYWYRQILGQKVEFLVSFYNNEISEKSEIFDDQFSVERPDGSNFTLKIRSTKLEDSAMYFCASSRELGNQPQHFGDGTRLSIL.